The present T cell receptor beta chain was sequenced within a study of shared clonotypes between healthy human individuals. Overall study results and limits: Only blood was sampled, and tissue TCR repertoires likely differ from blood ones.

Trimming at V came to 2 bases and at J to 7 bases, leaving 2 bases not matched to a gene. The CDR3 is 13 amino acids. Germline CDR1 is SGDLS and CDR2 is YYNGEE. As regards this clone: Its specificity is unknown. The identical CDR3 is also encoded by other nucleotide sequences in the sample.

Assay execution took place at the deep level. The DNA input per sorted-subset replicate PCR was about 220 ng, corresponding to tens of thousands of T cell genomes. The data were produced by immunoSEQ multiplex PCR, yet TCRdb's version contains in-frame clones alone and is incomplete. The table shows 2 million to 3 million clones, with approximately 94% occurring only once. Sequences were obtained from naive CD4+ T cells from PBMCs. Subset specified: CD45RA+ positively selected. The TCR comes from a man younger than 35 in good health. Some clones in this sample may be carry-over from other donors' samples. V is TRBV9 and J is TRBJ2-1, with 8 bases lining up with TRBD2. The CDR3 is CASSVTGGNEQFF. The CDR3 coding sequence is TGTGCCAGCAGCGTGACGGGAGGGAATGAGCAGTTCTTC.